The 11 T cell receptor beta chains in this list originate from one sample, sequenced in a study of shared clonotypes between healthy human individuals. The protocol was immunoSEQ multiplex PCR, while the TCRdb copy is restricted to in-frame clones and leaves out a portion. The table lists about 580,000 clones, roughly 98% of them singletons. CD45RO-negative, CCR7-selected cells formed the naive CD8 fraction, which excluded terminally differentiated effector memory CD45RA+ cells. What was sequenced was naive CD8+ T cells sorted from blood. The receptors were sampled from a man aged 25-40 years in good health.

This clone was seen once. The CDR3, as DNA: TGTGCCAGCAGTTTAAGACCGTGGGGCTACAATGAGCAGTTCTTC. Protein: CASSLRPWGYNEQFF. V gene TRBV28 combines with J gene TRBJ2-1; unclear D gene. Trimming shortened V by 2 bases and J by 3 bases, and 11 bases separated the two germline ends. CDR1 MDHEN and CDR2 SYDVKM come from the germline V gene. The CDR3 extends over 15 amino acids.

This chain connects TRBV7-8 to TRBJ2-7; 8 bases align to TRBD2. The CDR3 runs 15 residues. CDR1 is SGHVS and CDR2 is FQNEAQ in the germline V gene. V lost 2 bases to trimming and J lost 0 bases; unmatched junction nucleotides: 3. CDR3 nucleotide sequence: TGTGCCAGCAGCTTATTACTAGCGGACTCCTACGAGCAGTACTTC. Translated: CASSLLLADSYEQYF.

The chain couples TRBV7-9 to TRBJ2-6; D possibly corresponds to TRBD2 (6 bases). Trimming stripped 8 bases from V and 2 bases from J, with 16 bases between. This CDR3 is 16 amino acids long. Germline CDR1 SEHNR, CDR2 FQNEAQ (reference sequence). The DNA for the CDR3 is TGTGCCAGCCCCGCCCTGTGGGGGGCTGGGGCCAACGTCCTGACTTTC. It translates to CASPALWGAGANVLTF.

The chain employs TRBV7-9 and TRBJ2-1; 11 nucleotides match TRBD2. From germline, CDR1 is SEHNR and CDR2 FQNEAQ (reference sequence). J gave up 12 bases and V 4 bases, and 5 bases lay outside the gene matches. This CDR3 has 13 residues. CDR3 loop: CASSSVTSGMQFF. The CDR3 bases are TGTGCCAGCAGCTCCGTGACTAGCGGGATGCAGTTCTTC.

The CDR3 region is CASSLFSSGMGNEQFF. CDR3 DNA: TGTGCCAGCAGTTTATTTTCTAGCGGCATGGGGAATGAGCAGTTCTTC. The chain employs TRBV27 and TRBJ2-1; 7 bases agree with TRBD2. Germline CDR1 reads MNHEY; CDR2 reads SMNVEV (reference sequence). The CDR3 consists of 16 residues. J gave up 7 bases and V 1 base, and 10 bases lay outside the gene matches.

This clone was seen a single time. The J gene is TRBJ2-1, the V gene TRBV5-1; 12 bases are a match to TRBD2. The CDR3 is made up of 17 amino acids. Germline CDR1 is SGHRS and CDR2 is YFSETQ. V shed 0 bases, J shed 5 bases, and the junction held 6 bases outside the gene matches. This CDR3 reads CASSLDLAGGPHNEQFF. The DNA for the CDR3 is TGCGCCAGCAGCTTGGATCTAGCGGGAGGGCCCCACAATGAGCAGTTCTTC.

V gene TRBV9 combines with J gene TRBJ1-1; D possibly corresponds to TRBD1 (5 bases). V lost 3 bases and J lost 4, with 13 bases in between. This CDR3 is built from 14 residues. Germline assignment: CDR1 SGDLS and CDR2 YYNGEE. CDR3 loop: CASSGGTLSTEAFF. CDR3 sequence (DNA): TGTGCCAGCAGCGGCGGGACTCTCTCCACTGAAGCTTTCTTT.

The chain links TRBV4-1 to TRBJ1-1; D ambiguous. Trimming stripped 4 bases from V and 7 bases from J, with 16 bases between. The germline gives CDR1 MGHRA, CDR2 YSYEKL. This CDR3 comprises 14 residues. Here the CDR3 reads CASSPGPLSGEAFF. In DNA, the CDR3 is TGCGCCAGCAGCCCCGGACCCCTGTCTGGTGAAGCTTTCTTT.

The CDR3 here is CATSSTGYTDTQYF. CDR3 nucleotides: TGTGCCACCAGCTCTACAGGGTATACGGATACGCAGTATTTT. The rearrangement links TRBV15 to TRBJ2-3; tentatively, D is TRBD1 (6 bases). Between the trimmed V and J ends, which lost 5 bases and 6 bases, there was a span of 15 bases. CDR3 length equals 14 residues. CDR1 is LNHNV, CDR2 YYDKDF, per germline (reference sequence).

The CDR3 DNA follows: TGTGCAAGTCGCTTAGCAAATTCGGACAGGGGGCGAGGCGGATCACCCTACAATGAGCAGTTCTTC. Its translation is CASRLANSDRGRGGSPYNEQFF. The chain couples TRBV12-2 to TRBJ2-1; the D call of TRBD1 is as the table states it, not checked on the DNA. TRBV12-2 represents a pseudogene. This CDR3 is built from 22 residues.

This chain uses TRBV10-3 with TRBJ2-7; TRBD2 agrees at 11 bases. Unmatched junction bases numbered 3, after V lost 4 bases and J lost 4 bases. CDR1 is ENHRY, CDR2 SYGVKD, per germline. The CDR3 loop spans 14 amino acids. This CDR3 reads CAISAGTSGYEQYF. The CDR3 nucleotides read TGTGCCATCAGTGCTGGGACTAGCGGATACGAGCAGTACTTC.